This TCR beta chain was sequenced in a study of shared T cell receptors in the human thymus. CDR1 is SGDLS and CDR2 is YYNGEE in the germline V gene. This CDR3 contains 14 residues. With 3 bases clipped from V and 4 bases from J, the junction kept 4 bases outside the gene matches. This clone came up once. The protocol was immunoSEQ multiplex PCR, while the TCRdb copy is restricted to in-frame clones and leaves out a portion. Of hundreds of thousands of clones listed, approximately 83% are singletons. The same sample was also used in a study of human thymus T cells. From that study: Corrective heart surgery yielded the resections from which the thymus tissue came. Across thymic and blood repertoires, the usage of V and J genes appeared to be biased. Thymic repertoires overlap heavily among unrelated individuals, related research has reported.

The clonotype originates from a girl less than two years old with a congenital heart defect. The specimen was thymocytes. J is TRBJ1-1 and V is TRBV9, with 9 bases identical to TRBD1. This CDR3 reads CASSATTGGTEAFF. In DNA form, the CDR3 reads TGTGCCAGCAGCGCCACGACAGGGGGCACTGAAGCTTTCTTT.